This T cell receptor beta chain was identified in a study of blood T cell repertoires in COVID-19. Across the whole study: Donors in the United States, Italy and Spain gave samples during acute or convalescent COVID-19. The analysed material was cDNA or gDNA that came from T cells, B-cell-depleted T cells, or PBMCs.

Original handling: Researchers report that nucleated cell counts were estimated from reference gene primer amplification. Assay used: immunoSEQ multiplex PCR; TCRdb lists only in-frame clones, some missing. V and J calls and clone size are copied from that table; D and trimming were computed from the DNA. The data contain around 300,000 clones, about nine tenths of them seen just once; the ten biggest clones take up roughly 2%. The CDR3 loop spans 15 amino acids. V was clipped by 1 base and J by 9 bases; unmatched bases: 6. CDR1 is SEHNR and CDR2 is FQNEAQ in the germline V gene (reference sequence).

The sequencing sample was made of peripheral blood. The chain is built from TRBV7-9 and TRBJ1-6; 7 bases line up with TRBD1. The clonotype comes from a man younger than 30 with active or convalescent COVID-19. The CDR3 reads CASSLDEGAASPLHF. In nucleotides, the CDR3 is TGTGCCAGCAGCTTAGATGAGGGGGCTGCTTCACCCCTCCACTTT.